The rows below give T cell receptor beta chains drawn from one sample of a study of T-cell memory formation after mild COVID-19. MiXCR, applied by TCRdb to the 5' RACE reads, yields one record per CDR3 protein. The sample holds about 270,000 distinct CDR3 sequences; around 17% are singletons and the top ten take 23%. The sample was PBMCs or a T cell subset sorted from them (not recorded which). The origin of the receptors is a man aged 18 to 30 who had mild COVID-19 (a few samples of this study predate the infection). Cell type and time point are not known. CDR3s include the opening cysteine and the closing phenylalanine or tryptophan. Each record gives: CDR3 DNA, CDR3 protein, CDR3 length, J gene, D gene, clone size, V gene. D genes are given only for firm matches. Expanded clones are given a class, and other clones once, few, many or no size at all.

cdr3_nt: TGTGCCAGCAGCCTCCAGACTAGCGGGGGCCTCCAAGAGACCCAGTACTTC
cdr3_aa: CASSLQTSGGLQETQYF
cdr3_length: 17
j_call: TRBJ2-5
d_call: TRBD2
clone_size: NA
v_call: TRBV4-2

cdr3_nt: TGTGCCAGCAGCCCCCTAGCGGGGGGGCCGGAGACCCAGTACTTC
cdr3_aa: CASSPLAGGPETQYF
cdr3_length: 15
j_call: TRBJ2-5
d_call: TRBD2
clone_size: NA
v_call: TRBV4-2

cdr3_nt: TGTGCCAGCAGCTTCGTAACTAGCGGGCCACTGGGGACCCAGTACTTC
cdr3_aa: CASSFVTSGPLGTQYF
cdr3_length: 16
j_call: TRBJ2-5
d_call: TRBD2
clone_size: few
v_call: TRBV7-2

cdr3_nt: TGCAGCGTGGAGGGGGTCACAGATACGCAGTATTTT
cdr3_aa: CSVEGVTDTQYF
cdr3_length: 12
j_call: TRBJ2-3
d_call: NA
clone_size: few
v_call: TRBV29-1

cdr3_nt: TGTGCCAGCAGCGTACCGAGCCGAGATACGCAGTATTTT
cdr3_aa: CASSVPSRDTQYF
cdr3_length: 13
j_call: TRBJ2-3
d_call: NA
clone_size: NA
v_call: TRBV9

cdr3_nt: TGTGCCAGCAGCCCGGGACTAGCGGGGTTGGAGACCCAGTACTTC
cdr3_aa: CASSPGLAGLETQYF
cdr3_length: 15
j_call: TRBJ2-5
d_call: TRBD2
clone_size: many
v_call: TRBV7-9

cdr3_nt: TGCAGCACCCGAGGCGCTCAAAGCTCCTACAATGAGCAGTTCTTC
cdr3_aa: CSTRGAQSSYNEQFF
cdr3_length: 15
j_call: TRBJ2-1
d_call: NA
clone_size: few
v_call: TRBV29-1

cdr3_nt: TGCGCCAGCAGCTCGAACCCCGGTGACCAAGAGACCCAGTACTTC
cdr3_aa: CASSSNPGDQETQYF
cdr3_length: 15
j_call: TRBJ2-5
d_call: NA
clone_size: few
v_call: TRBV5-1

cdr3_nt: TGTGCCACCAGTTTCGGACAGGGGAGGACAGATACGCAGTATTTT
cdr3_aa: CATSFGQGRTDTQYF
cdr3_length: 15
j_call: TRBJ2-3
d_call: TRBD1
clone_size: NA
v_call: TRBV24-1

cdr3_nt: TGTGCCAGCAGCCTCCTCGGGACAGGGGCGAAAGAGACCCAGTACTTC
cdr3_aa: CASSLLGTGAKETQYF
cdr3_length: 16
j_call: TRBJ2-5
d_call: TRBD1
clone_size: NA
v_call: TRBV12-3/TRBV12-4

cdr3_nt: TGTGCCAGCAGTTCCGCGGGGGGCGGCTATGGCTACACCTTC
cdr3_aa: CASSSAGGGYGYTF
cdr3_length: 14
j_call: TRBJ1-2
d_call: NA
clone_size: NA
v_call: TRBV12-3/TRBV12-4

cdr3_nt: TGCGCCAGCAGCTTGGAGGGCAGCCTTAATCAGCCCCAGCATTTT
cdr3_aa: CASSLEGSLNQPQHF
cdr3_length: 15
j_call: TRBJ1-5
d_call: NA
clone_size: NA
v_call: TRBV5-1

cdr3_nt: TGCGCCAGCAGCTTGGTTGGAGGGGGCCAAAACATTCAGTACTTC
cdr3_aa: CASSLVGGGQNIQYF
cdr3_length: 15
j_call: TRBJ2-4
d_call: NA
clone_size: NA
v_call: TRBV5-1

cdr3_nt: TGTGCCAGCTCACGACAGGGGGCGCCGGTTCCCTACTATGGCTACACCTTC
cdr3_aa: CASSRQGAPVPYYGYTF
cdr3_length: 17
j_call: TRBJ1-2
d_call: TRBD1
clone_size: NA
v_call: TRBV18

cdr3_nt: TGCAGTGCTAGAGATGGGAGGGTATCTCAGCCCCAGCATTTT
cdr3_aa: CSARDGRVSQPQHF
cdr3_length: 14
j_call: TRBJ1-5
d_call: NA
clone_size: few
v_call: TRBV20-1

cdr3_nt: TGTGCCAGCAGCTGTGTGAGCACAGATACGCAGTATTTT
cdr3_aa: CASSCVSTDTQYF
cdr3_length: 13
j_call: TRBJ2-3
d_call: NA
clone_size: NA
v_call: TRBV7-3

cdr3_nt: TGTGCCAGCAGTTACTCCCAGGGGGAAGGTGAAGCTTTCTTT
cdr3_aa: CASSYSQGEGEAFF
cdr3_length: 14
j_call: TRBJ1-1
d_call: TRBD1
clone_size: NA
v_call: TRBV6-5

cdr3_nt: TGCGCCAGCAGCTTTGCGGGCCCCCGAGGGAAGTTCTTC
cdr3_aa: CASSFAGPRGKFF
cdr3_length: 13
j_call: TRBJ2-1
d_call: NA
clone_size: NA
v_call: TRBV5-1

cdr3_nt: TGTGCCAGCAGTGACTTAAGCACAGATACGCAGTATTTT
cdr3_aa: CASSDLSTDTQYF
cdr3_length: 13
j_call: TRBJ2-3
d_call: NA
clone_size: many
v_call: TRBV6-1

cdr3_nt: TGTGCCACCAGCACAGGGTCCAGTGGGGGGCGTGGGGCCAACGTCCTGACTTTC
cdr3_aa: CATSTGSSGGRGANVLTF
cdr3_length: 18
j_call: TRBJ2-6
d_call: NA
clone_size: few
v_call: TRBV15

cdr3_nt: TGTGCCAGCAGTGTCTCCTCGACAGCTGGGGCCAACGTCCTGACTTTC
cdr3_aa: CASSVSSTAGANVLTF
cdr3_length: 16
j_call: TRBJ2-6
d_call: NA
clone_size: NA
v_call: TRBV2

cdr3_nt: TGTGCCAGCAGCATACAGGGGCTTGTGGTTCAATCTGGGGCCAACGTCCTGACTTTC
cdr3_aa: CASSIQGLVVQSGANVLTF
cdr3_length: 19
j_call: TRBJ2-6
d_call: TRBD1
clone_size: few
v_call: TRBV7-9

cdr3_nt: TGTGCCAGCAGTGAATACCGACAGGGTAATTCCACCTTC
cdr3_aa: CASSEYRQGNSTF
cdr3_length: 13
j_call: TRBJ1-2
d_call: TRBD1
clone_size: few
v_call: TRBV6-1

cdr3_nt: TGTGCCAGCAGTTACTCTTACAGGTCCCTGGGAGCTTTCTTT
cdr3_aa: CASSYSYRSLGAFF
cdr3_length: 14
j_call: TRBJ1-1
d_call: NA
clone_size: NA
v_call: TRBV6-5

cdr3_nt: TGTGCCAGCAGCCCCTTGACAAACTCCTATGGCTACACCTTC
cdr3_aa: CASSPLTNSYGYTF
cdr3_length: 14
j_call: TRBJ1-2
d_call: NA
clone_size: NA
v_call: TRBV11-2

cdr3_nt: TGTGCCAGCAGTGAATTTAGCGGGGGGGTTTCCCAGTACTTC
cdr3_aa: CASSEFSGGVSQYF
cdr3_length: 14
j_call: TRBJ2-5
d_call: TRBD2
clone_size: NA
v_call: TRBV6-1

cdr3_nt: TGTGCCATCAGTGAGATCACGGAATACAATGAGCAGTTCTTC
cdr3_aa: CAISEITEYNEQFF
cdr3_length: 14
j_call: TRBJ2-1
d_call: NA
clone_size: few
v_call: TRBV10-3

cdr3_nt: TGTGCCAGCAGCGTAAGGTTCGGGCAGGGGGGAGACGAGCAGTACTTC
cdr3_aa: CASSVRFGQGGDEQYF
cdr3_length: 16
j_call: TRBJ2-7
d_call: NA
clone_size: NA
v_call: TRBV9

cdr3_nt: TGTGCCAGCACCTCCGCTCGCGGGGGGGCCCTGGATACGCAGTATTTT
cdr3_aa: CASTSARGGALDTQYF
cdr3_length: 16
j_call: TRBJ2-3
d_call: TRBD2
clone_size: few
v_call: TRBV6-6

cdr3_nt: TGCGCCAGCAGCCCCCAACCGGCAGGGGTGAGCACCGGGGAGCTGTTTTTT
cdr3_aa: CASSPQPAGVSTGELFF
cdr3_length: 17
j_call: TRBJ2-2
d_call: NA
clone_size: NA
v_call: TRBV5-1

cdr3_nt: TGTGCCAGCAGCCGACTAGCGGGGGTACCGTACCAAGAGACCCAGTACTTC
cdr3_aa: CASSRLAGVPYQETQYF
cdr3_length: 17
j_call: TRBJ2-5
d_call: TRBD2
clone_size: NA
v_call: TRBV6-2/TRBV6-3

cdr3_nt: TGTGCCAGCAGCTCGGACAGGAGAGCTAACTATGGCTACACCTTC
cdr3_aa: CASSSDRRANYGYTF
cdr3_length: 15
j_call: TRBJ1-2
d_call: TRBD1
clone_size: NA
v_call: TRBV7-8

cdr3_nt: TGTGCCAGCAGCTTTGGTTGGAACACCGGGGAGCTGTTTTTT
cdr3_aa: CASSFGWNTGELFF
cdr3_length: 14
j_call: TRBJ2-2
d_call: NA
clone_size: NA
v_call: TRBV7-9

cdr3_nt: TGTGCCAGCAGTTTGTTTGGGGCGGGAGAGACCCAGTACTTC
cdr3_aa: CASSLFGAGETQYF
cdr3_length: 14
j_call: TRBJ2-5
d_call: NA
clone_size: few
v_call: TRBV28

cdr3_nt: TGTGCCAGCAGCTTAGATTTTTTCGCCGGGGAGCTGTTTTTT
cdr3_aa: CASSLDFFAGELFF
cdr3_length: 14
j_call: TRBJ2-2
d_call: NA
clone_size: NA
v_call: TRBV7-9

cdr3_nt: TGCGCCAGCAGCCAATCGAGCGGGGTCGCAGATACGCAGTATTTT
cdr3_aa: CASSQSSGVADTQYF
cdr3_length: 15
j_call: TRBJ2-3
d_call: TRBD2
clone_size: few
v_call: TRBV4-3

cdr3_nt: TGTGCCAGCAGGTCTACAGGGGCGAACACTGAAGCTTTCTTT
cdr3_aa: CASRSTGANTEAFF
cdr3_length: 14
j_call: TRBJ1-1
d_call: TRBD1
clone_size: NA
v_call: TRBV6-5

cdr3_nt: TGTGCCACCTCCCGGGGGGAGGGGACCTACGAGCAGTACTTC
cdr3_aa: CATSRGEGTYEQYF
cdr3_length: 14
j_call: TRBJ2-7
d_call: TRBD2
clone_size: many
v_call: TRBV15

cdr3_nt: TGTGCCAGCAGCTTACGACTAGGGACAGGGTTATACGAGCAGTACTTC
cdr3_aa: CASSLRLGTGLYEQYF
cdr3_length: 16
j_call: TRBJ2-7
d_call: TRBD1
clone_size: NA
v_call: TRBV7-9

cdr3_nt: TGCAGTGCTAGAGGGGCCTCCCGGGAGGATACCGGGGAGCTGTTTTTT
cdr3_aa: CSARGASREDTGELFF
cdr3_length: 16
j_call: TRBJ2-2
d_call: TRBD2
clone_size: NA
v_call: TRBV20-1

cdr3_nt: TGTGCCAGCAGCTTTGTAAGGCGGGATACGCAGTATTTT
cdr3_aa: CASSFVRRDTQYF
cdr3_length: 13
j_call: TRBJ2-3
d_call: NA
clone_size: few
v_call: TRBV7-2